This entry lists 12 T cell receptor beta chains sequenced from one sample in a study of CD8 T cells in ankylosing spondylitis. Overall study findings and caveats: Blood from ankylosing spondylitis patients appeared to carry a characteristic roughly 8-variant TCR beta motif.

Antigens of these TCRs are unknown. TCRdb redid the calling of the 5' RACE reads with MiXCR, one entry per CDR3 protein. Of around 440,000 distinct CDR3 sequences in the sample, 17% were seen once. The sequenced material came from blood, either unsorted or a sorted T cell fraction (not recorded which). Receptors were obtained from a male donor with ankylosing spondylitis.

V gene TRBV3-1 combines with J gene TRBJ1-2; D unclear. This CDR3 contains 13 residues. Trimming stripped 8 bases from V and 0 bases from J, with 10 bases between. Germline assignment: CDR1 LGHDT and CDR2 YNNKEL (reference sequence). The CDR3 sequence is CASSRSANYGYTF. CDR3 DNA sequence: TGTGCCAGCTCCAGGTCGGCTAACTATGGCTACACCTTC.

CDR3 bases: TGTGCCAGCAGTTTAGACAAATACACTGAAGCTTTCTTT. This codes for CASSLDKYTEAFF. The chain carries TRBV28 and TRBJ1-1; D is unresolved. Trimming took 2 bases from V and 3 from J, leaving 7 bases between them. CDR1 is MDHEN and CDR2 is SYDVKM in the germline V gene. The CDR3 totals 13 residues. The entire variable domain, with the rest obtained from reference TRBV28 and TRBJ1-1, is as follows: DVKVTQSSRYLVKRTGEKVFLECVQDMDHENMFWYRQDPGLGLRLIYFSYDVKMKEKGDIPEGYSVSREKKERFSLILESASTNQTSMYLCASSLDKYTEAFFGQGTRLTVV.

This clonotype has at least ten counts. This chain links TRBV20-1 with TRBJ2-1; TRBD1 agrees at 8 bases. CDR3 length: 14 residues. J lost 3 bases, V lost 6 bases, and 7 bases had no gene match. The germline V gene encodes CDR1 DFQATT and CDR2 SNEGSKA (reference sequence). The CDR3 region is CSAQGQGSYNEQFF. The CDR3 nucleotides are TGCAGTGCCCAAGGACAGGGAAGCTACAATGAGCAGTTCTTC.

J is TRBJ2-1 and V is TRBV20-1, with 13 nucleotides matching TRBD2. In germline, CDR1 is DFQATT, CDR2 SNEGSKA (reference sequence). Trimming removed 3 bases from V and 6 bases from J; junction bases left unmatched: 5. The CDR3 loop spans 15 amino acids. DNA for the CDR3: TGCAGTGCTAGGGGACTAGCGGGGACCTTCAATGAGCAGTTCTTC. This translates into CSARGLAGTFNEQFF.

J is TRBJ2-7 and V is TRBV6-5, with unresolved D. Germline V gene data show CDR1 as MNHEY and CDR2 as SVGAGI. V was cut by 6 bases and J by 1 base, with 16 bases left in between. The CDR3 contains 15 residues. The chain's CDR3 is CASSSSRNPSYEQYF. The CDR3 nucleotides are TGTGCCAGCAGCTCCTCGAGAAATCCGTCCTACGAGCAGTACTTC.

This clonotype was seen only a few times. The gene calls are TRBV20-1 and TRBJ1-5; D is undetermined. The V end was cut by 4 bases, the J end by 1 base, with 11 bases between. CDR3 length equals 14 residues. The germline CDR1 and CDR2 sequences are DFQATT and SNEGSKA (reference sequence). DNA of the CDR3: TGCAGTGCTACCCCCACAGTGAGCAATCAGCCCCAGCATTTT. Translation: CSATPTVSNQPQHF.

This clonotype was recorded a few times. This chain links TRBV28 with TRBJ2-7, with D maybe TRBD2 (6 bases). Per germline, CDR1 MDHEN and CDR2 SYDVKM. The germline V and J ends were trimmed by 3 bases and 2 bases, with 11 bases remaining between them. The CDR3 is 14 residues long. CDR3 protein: CASSLGGTAYEQYF. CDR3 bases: TGTGCCAGCAGTTTGGGCGGGACTGCCTACGAGCAGTACTTC.

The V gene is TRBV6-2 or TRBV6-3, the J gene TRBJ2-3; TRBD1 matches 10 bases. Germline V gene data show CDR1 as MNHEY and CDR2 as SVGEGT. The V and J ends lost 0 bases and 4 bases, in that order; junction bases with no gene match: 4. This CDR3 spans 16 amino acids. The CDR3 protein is CASSYSGTGVPDTQYF. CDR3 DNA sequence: TGTGCCAGCAGTTACTCTGGGACAGGGGTCCCAGATACGCAGTATTTT.

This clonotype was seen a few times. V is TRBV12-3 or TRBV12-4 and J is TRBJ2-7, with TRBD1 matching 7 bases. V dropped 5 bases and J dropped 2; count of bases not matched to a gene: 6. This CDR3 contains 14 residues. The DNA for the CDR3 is TGTGCCAGCAGTCCCGACAGGGATCCCTACGAGCAGTACTTC. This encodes CASSPDRDPYEQYF.

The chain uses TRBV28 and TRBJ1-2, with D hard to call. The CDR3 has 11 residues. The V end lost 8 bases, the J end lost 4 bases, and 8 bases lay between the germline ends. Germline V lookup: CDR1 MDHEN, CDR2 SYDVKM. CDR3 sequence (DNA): TGTGCCAGCGGTAGGCCCTATGGCTACACCTTC. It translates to CASGRPYGYTF.

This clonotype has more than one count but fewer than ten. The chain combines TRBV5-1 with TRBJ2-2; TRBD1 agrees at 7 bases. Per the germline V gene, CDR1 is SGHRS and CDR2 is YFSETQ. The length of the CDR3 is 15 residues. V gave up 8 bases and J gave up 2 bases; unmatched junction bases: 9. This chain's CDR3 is CASRRTGDNTGELFF. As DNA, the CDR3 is TGCGCCAGTCGCCGGACAGGAGACAACACCGGGGAGCTGTTTTTT.

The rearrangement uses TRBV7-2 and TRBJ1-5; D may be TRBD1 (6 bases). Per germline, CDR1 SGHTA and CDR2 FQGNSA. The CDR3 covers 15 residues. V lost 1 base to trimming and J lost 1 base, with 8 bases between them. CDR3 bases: TGTGCCAGCAGCTTAGATGGGACAAGCAATCAGCCCCAGCATTTT. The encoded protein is CASSLDGTSNQPQHF.